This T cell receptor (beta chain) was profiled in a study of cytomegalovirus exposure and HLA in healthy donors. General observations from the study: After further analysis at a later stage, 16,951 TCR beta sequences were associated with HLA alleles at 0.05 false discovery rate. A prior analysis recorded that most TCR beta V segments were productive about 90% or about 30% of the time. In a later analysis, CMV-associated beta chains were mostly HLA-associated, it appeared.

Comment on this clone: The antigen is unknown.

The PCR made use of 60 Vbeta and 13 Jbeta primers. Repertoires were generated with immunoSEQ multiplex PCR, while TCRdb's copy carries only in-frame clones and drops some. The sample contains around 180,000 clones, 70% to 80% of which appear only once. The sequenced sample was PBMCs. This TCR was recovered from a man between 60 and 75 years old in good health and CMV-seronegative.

The CDR3: CASRKRAQNTQYF. As DNA, the CDR3 is TGTGCCAGTAGGAAGCGGGCCCAAAATACGCAGTATTTT. This sequence joins TRBV6-5 and TRBJ2-3; possibly TRBD2 for D (6 bases). CDR1 is MNHEY, CDR2 SVGAGI, per germline. The ends were cut back, 9 bases at V and 7 bases at J, with 17 bases in the middle. The CDR3 totals 13 residues.